Detailed here is one TCR beta chain. The antigen remains unidentified. The data derive from a study of response to subunit inactivated influenza vaccine. Whole-study results and caveats: The study's authors posited that every seasonal influenza vaccination enlists few new T cells.

TCRdb itself ran the RT-PCR reads through MiXCR, one entry per CDR3 protein. The table shows 450,000 to 550,000 distinct CDR3 sequences, with around 25% occurring only once. The sample here was CD4+ T cells sorted from PBMCs, taken 4 to 6 days after vaccination. This TCR was sampled from a man aged 50-60 years who received an inactivated influenza vaccine.

CDR3 DNA sequence: TGCGCCAGCCCGACAACTTCGGACAGGGGTTCCGCTGCTGCCTACAATGAGCAGTTCTTC. Encoded protein: CASPTTSDRGSAAAYNEQFF. This chain connects TRBV23-1 to TRBJ2-1; 9 bases are a match to TRBD1. TRBV23-1 is annotated as an ORF whose role is uncertain. The trim removed 8 bases at V and 2 bases at J, leaving 22 bases unmatched. This CDR3 has 20 amino acids.